A few counts support the clone carrying this T cell receptor (beta chain). Its antigen is not identified. Combining a sample-barcoded 5' primer with a J-beta primer mix, a second PCR ran for roughly 7 to 12 cycles. Every single cDNA molecule received a tag from a template-switch adaptor with 12 random nucleotides. TCRdb reanalysed the 5' RACE reads using MiXCR and keeps one entry per CDR3 protein. In the table there are over 750,000 distinct CDR3 sequences, roughly 25% of which are singletons. The sample is drawn from a study of blood T cells in healthy people across ages. Broader study findings: It was not possible, with unsorted PBMCs, to conclusively compare naive and antigen-experienced cells. A roughly linear fall in TCR beta diversity per million T cells was seen with increasing age.

This sample also belongs to another study, concerning T cells of mothers and their children.

The sequenced material came from blood. The TCR was taken from a boy aged 5-17 years in good health.

DNA for the CDR3: TGTGCCAGCAGTTCCAGGGGGCGGAGCTATGGCTACACCTTC. Translation gives CASSSRGRSYGYTF. V usage is TRBV12-3 or TRBV12-4 and J usage is TRBJ1-2, with 8 bases identical to TRBD1. This CDR3 has 14 amino acids. V lost 4 bases and J lost 4; bases outside the gene matches: 5.